The 20 T cell receptor beta chains listed next were all sequenced from one sample in a study of cytomegalovirus exposure and HLA in healthy donors. Data came from immunoSEQ multiplex PCR; TCRdb stores just in-frame clones and leaves some out. Of some 170,000 clones listed, roughly 86% are singletons. The sequencing input was PBMCs. The receptor source for this set is a man younger than 35 in good health and CMV-seropositive.

The chain combines TRBV5-4 with TRBJ2-7, with D unclear. V lost 0 bases and J 0 bases, leaving 10 bases between the germline ends. Per germline, CDR1 SGHNT and CDR2 YYREEE (reference sequence). There are 15 residues in the CDR3. The CDR3 loop reads CASSLGGTSSYEQYF. As DNA, the CDR3 is TGTGCCAGCAGCTTGGGAGGCACCAGCTCCTACGAGCAGTACTTC.

V and J are TRBV10-3 and TRBJ1-2; possibly TRBD1 for D (5 bases). V lost 6 bases, J lost 3 bases, and 8 bases lay in between. Germline CDR1 reads ENHRY; CDR2 reads SYGVKD. The CDR3 runs to 12 residues. This chain's CDR3 is CAIRVGDYGYTF. CDR3 in DNA: TGTGCCATCAGGGTAGGGGACTATGGCTACACCTTC.

This clone showed up just once. This chain joins TRBV19 and TRBJ2-2; D perhaps matches TRBD1 (6 bases). Trimming pared 7 bases from V and 6 bases from J, leaving 9 bases between. CDR1 is LNHDA, CDR2 SQIVND, per germline (reference sequence). The CDR3 is made up of 12 amino acids. CDR3 loop: CASTRGPGELFF. CDR3 nucleotides: TGTGCCAGTACCAGGGGACCCGGGGAGCTGTTTTTT.

This chain uses TRBV15 with TRBJ1-1; possibly TRBD1 for D (5 bases). Germline CDR1 reads LNHNV; CDR2 reads YYDKDF (reference sequence). Between the trimmed V and J ends, which lost 5 bases and 3 bases, there was a span of 16 bases. CDR3 length equals 15 residues. This CDR3 is CATSLDRISDTEAFF. Written as DNA, the CDR3 is TGTGCCACCAGCCTAGACAGAATATCTGACACTGAAGCTTTCTTT. The complete variable domain, with remaining parts taken from reference TRBV15 and TRBJ1-1, reads DAMVIQNPRYQVTQFGKPVTLSCSQTLNHNVMYWYQQKSSQAPKLLFHYYDKDFNNEADTPDNFQSRRPNTSFCFLDIRSPGLGDTAMYLCATSLDRISDTEAFFGQGTRLTVV.

In its sample, this clone was seen a few times. The V call is TRBV5-4, the J call TRBJ1-1, with TRBD1 matching 7 bases. The V segment lost 4 bases and the J segment 1 base; nucleotides outside the gene matches: 4. Germline CDR1 SGHNT, CDR2 YYREEE (reference sequence). This CDR3 region has 14 residues. The CDR3 is CASSLGTANTEAFF. The CDR3 DNA sequence: TGTGCCAGCAGCCTAGGGACAGCGAACACTGAAGCTTTCTTT.

Only a few counts were recorded for this clone. V and J are TRBV4-2 and TRBJ1-2, with a possible D match to TRBD1 (5 bases). V lost 2 bases to trimming and J lost 7 bases, with 11 bases between them. This CDR3 has 13 residues. The V gene's germline CDR1 is LGHNA and CDR2 YNFKEQ. The CDR3 DNA reads as TGTGCCAGCAGCCAAACGGGGGAGGGTGGCTACACCTTC. Its protein product is CASSQTGEGGYTF.

V usage is TRBV18 and J usage is TRBJ2-7, with unresolved D. The CDR3 length is 15 residues. Germline lookup yields CDR1 KGHSH and CDR2 LQKENI. V gave up 0 bases and J gave up 0 bases, with 9 bases separating them. CDR3 protein: CASSPPFASSYEQYF. The CDR3, as DNA: TGTGCCAGCTCACCACCGTTTGCCAGCTCCTACGAGCAGTACTTC.

The gene calls are TRBV2 and TRBJ2-1; TRBD1 might be the D (6 bases). The CDR3 loop spans 13 amino acids. The germline V gene has CDR1 SNHLY and CDR2 FYNNEI. Trimming pared 5 bases from V and 9 bases from J, leaving 14 bases between. The chain's CDR3 is CASSRTVWGEQFF. The CDR3 nucleotides read TGTGCCAGCAGTCGGACAGTATGGGGTGAGCAGTTCTTC.

V is TRBV4-1 and J is TRBJ1-2; no definite D call. Germline loops: CDR1 MGHRA, CDR2 YSYEKL. CDR3 length: 15 amino acids. Trimming took 1 base from V and 5 from J, leaving 14 bases between them. The CDR3 DNA follows: TGCGCCAGCAGCCAAGGTCTCACAAAACTATATGGCTACACCTTC. It specifies CASSQGLTKLYGYTF.

The J gene is TRBJ2-7, the V gene TRBV7-8; 10 bases align to TRBD2. Per germline, CDR1 SGHVS and CDR2 FQNEAQ. With V trimmed by 3 bases and J by 0 bases, 2 bases remained unmatched. The CDR3 loop spans 15 amino acids. CDR3 region: CASSLGTSASYEQYF. The CDR3, as DNA: TGTGCCAGCAGCTTGGGGACTAGCGCCTCCTACGAGCAGTACTTC.

This chain uses TRBV4-1 with TRBJ1-1; D possibly corresponds to TRBD1 (5 bases). The germline V gene has CDR1 MGHRA and CDR2 YSYEKL. The CDR3 loop spans 16 amino acids. The V and J ends lost 3 bases and 2 bases respectively, with 16 bases between them. CDR3 coding DNA: TGCGCCAGCAGCCACGGGAGGGACCCGAGAAACACTGAAGCTTTCTTT. It codes for CASSHGRDPRNTEAFF.

This clone came up many times. The chain employs TRBV5-1 and TRBJ1-1; D is undetermined. Germline lookup yields CDR1 SGHRS and CDR2 YFSETQ. V lost 7 bases to trimming and J lost 2 bases, with 18 bases between them. The CDR3 is made up of 15 amino acids. CDR3 DNA: TGCGCCAGCGGGCAGAACCGGGAGACTAACACTGAAGCTTTCTTT. It translates to CASGQNRETNTEAFF. The variable domain in full, with the rest retrieved from reference TRBV5-1 and TRBJ1-1, is KAGVTQTPRYLIKTRGQQVTLSCSPISGHRSVSWYQQTPGQGLQFLFEYFSETQRNKGNFPGRFSGRQFSNSRSEMNVSTLELGDSALYLCASGQNRETNTEAFFGQGTRLTVV.

The V gene is TRBV30, the J gene TRBJ2-1; TRBD2 matches 9 bases. V shed 2 bases, J shed 4 bases, and the junction held 3 bases outside the gene matches. Germline V gene sequence: CDR1 GTSNPN, CDR2 SVGIG (reference sequence). The CDR3 has 14 amino acids. CDR3 residues: CAWSISGGYNEQFF. In DNA, the CDR3 is TGTGCCTGGAGTATCAGCGGGGGGTACAATGAGCAGTTCTTC. Full variable domain (remainder filled in from reference TRBV30 and TRBJ2-1): SQTIHQWPATLVQPVGSPLSLECTVEGTSNPNLYWYRQAAGRGLQLLFYSVGIGQISSEVPQNLSASRPQDRQFILSSKKLLLSDSGFYLCAWSISGGYNEQFFGPGTRLTVL.

As to this clone: Germline is not matched at one junction end, which may reflect a read error. The gene calls are TRBV6-6 and TRBJ1-2; no reliable D call. The V gene's germline CDR1 is MNHNY and CDR2 SVGAGI (reference sequence). This CDR3 spans 12 amino acids. The CDR3: CASSNSENGYTF. Written as DNA, the CDR3 is TGTGCCAGCAGTAACTCAGAGAATGGCTACACCTTC.

This sequence joins TRBV4-2 and TRBJ2-7; D is perhaps TRBD2 (6 bases). CDR1 and CDR2 (germline): LGHNA, YNFKEQ. The V and J ends lost 0 bases and 6 bases respectively, with 9 bases between them. This CDR3 has 13 residues. CDR3 amino acids: CASSQDWGGEQYF. The CDR3 DNA sequence: TGTGCCAGCAGCCAAGACTGGGGAGGCGAGCAGTACTTC.

The chain combines TRBV7-2 with TRBJ1-3, with 10 bases identical to TRBD1. CDR1 and CDR2 from the germline V gene are SGHTA and FQGNSA. CDR3 length: 16 residues. With 6 bases clipped from V and 0 bases from J, the junction kept 5 bases outside the gene matches. The CDR3 DNA is TGTGCCAGCAGAAGACAGGGGGCCTTCTCTGGAAACACCATATATTTT. Residues: CASRRQGAFSGNTIYF.

CDR3 residues: CAWNRVGNSPLHF. CDR3 nucleotide sequence: TGTGCCTGGAACAGGGTTGGAAATTCACCCCTCCACTTT. The rearrangement uses TRBV30 and TRBJ1-6, with D perhaps matching TRBD1 (6 bases). Per germline, CDR1 GTSNPN and CDR2 SVGIG (reference sequence). Trimming shortened V by 4 bases and J by 7 bases, and 11 bases separated the two germline ends. This CDR3 comprises 13 residues.

The chain has TRBV19 and TRBJ2-7; D remains unclear. CDR3 length: 15 amino acids. Per germline, CDR1 LNHDA and CDR2 SQIVND (reference sequence). The ends were cut back, 1 base at V and 0 bases at J, with 10 bases in the middle. CDR3 nucleotide sequence: TGTGCCAGTAGTATAGGCATCCACAGCTCCTACGAGCAGTACTTC. Amino acid sequence: CASSIGIHSSYEQYF. Full variable domain (outside the CDR3, taken from reference TRBV19 and TRBJ2-7): DGGITQSPKYLFRKEGQNVTLSCEQNLNHDAMYWYRQDPGQGLRLIYYSQIVNDFQKGDIAEGYSVSREKKESFPLTVTSAQKNPTAFYLCASSIGIHSSYEQYFGPGTRLTVT.

This chain connects TRBV5-1 to TRBJ2-5, with 7 nucleotides matching TRBD1. Trimming took 3 bases from V and 2 from J; bases not matched to a gene: 10. Germline CDR1 SGHRS, CDR2 YFSETQ. The CDR3 runs 16 residues. The CDR3 protein is CASSYTRTGPQETQYF. The DNA of the CDR3 is TGCGCCAGCAGCTATACCCGGACAGGTCCTCAAGAGACCCAGTACTTC.

The chain uses TRBV27 and TRBJ1-2, with 12 bases matching TRBD1. Germline V gives CDR1 MNHEY, CDR2 SMNVEV (reference sequence). V dropped 3 bases and J dropped 5; count of bases not matched to a gene: 4. The CDR3 has 15 amino acids. The CDR3 here is CASSFMGQGAYGYTF. CDR3 DNA sequence: TGTGCCAGCAGTTTTATGGGACAGGGGGCTTATGGCTACACCTTC.